This T cell receptor beta chain was retrieved from a study of T cells in localized non-small cell lung cancer. Repertoires were generated with immunoSEQ multiplex PCR, while TCRdb's copy carries only in-frame clones and drops some. The data contain approximately 610 clones, roughly 21% of them singletons. This clone is labeled medium-sized. The CDR3 is 16 residues long. Material: lung tumor tissue, obtained before any cancer treatment. This clonotype was sampled from a female donor older than 55 with stage I squamous cell lung carcinoma. This rearrangement joins TRBV7-5 to TRBJ1-1; the D call TRBD1 from the table was never checked on the DNA. TRBV7-5 is classified as a pseudogene. Written as DNA, the CDR3 is TGTGCCAGCAGCTTAGTGGCAGGGGGTTTGGACACTGAAGCTTTCTTT. It translates to CASSLVAGGLDTEAFF.